Here is one T cell receptor beta chain with its context. Its specificity is unknown. This sample stems from a study of T cell responses to AZD1222 COVID-19 vaccine. Study observations and caveats: Two AZD1222 administrations were followed by greater Spike-specific TCR breadth and depth. Spike-wide coverage was observed for vaccine-associated CD4 TCRs, with dominant responses at 160-218 and 743-854.

CDR1 is MGHDK, CDR2 SYGVNS, per germline. The CDR3 extends over 12 amino acids. V was shortened by 4 bases and J by 6 bases, with 4 bases between the two germline ends. The protocol was immunoSEQ multiplex PCR, while the TCRdb copy is restricted to in-frame clones and leaves out a portion. The profile shows roughly 130,000 clones, approximately 90% of them singletons. This specimen consisted of peripheral blood, obtained on day 0 of AZD1222 vaccination. V usage is TRBV25-1 and J usage is TRBJ1-6; D remains ambiguous. The origin of this receptor is an adult in good health. CDR3 amino acids: CASSAFNSPLHF. The DNA for the CDR3 is TGTGCCAGCAGTGCATTTAATTCACCCCTCCACTTT.